Shown below are 2 T cell receptor beta chains from a single sample sequenced in a study of cytomegalovirus exposure and HLA in healthy donors. PCR primers comprised 60 Vbeta and 13 Jbeta primers. The assay was immunoSEQ multiplex PCR, and TCRdb's table has in-frame clones only and misses some. The table has about 180,000 clones, around 80% seen once. Sequences were obtained from PBMCs. The receptors come from a woman aged 55 to 70 in good health and CMV-seropositive.

For this clone: At one end, the junction sequence differs from germline, possibly due to a read error. The V call is TRBV15, the J call TRBJ2-6; a possible D gene is TRBD1 (5 bases). The CDR3 covers 16 residues. From germline, CDR1 is LNHNV and CDR2 YYDKDF (reference sequence). Written as DNA, the CDR3 is TGTGCCACCAGCAACTCACCCCCTGGTGGGGCCAACGGCCTGACTTTC. Its translation is CATSNSPPGGANGLTF.

This chain joins TRBV6-6 and TRBJ1-2, with D perhaps TRBD1 (5 bases). The CDR3 totals 14 residues. V gave up 4 bases and J gave up 0 bases, with 9 bases separating them. Germline V gene sequence: CDR1 MNHNY, CDR2 SVGAGI (reference sequence). The DNA of the CDR3 is TGTGCCAGCAGTTCAGGGCAAGCTAACTATGGCTACACCTTC. Amino acids: CASSSGQANYGYTF.